Listed below are T cell receptor beta chains from one sample, sequenced in a study of T cell changes during pregnancy in multiple sclerosis. TCRdb's table, derived via immunoSEQ multiplex PCR, lists solely in-frame clones and lacks some. Of more than 25,000 clones in the sample, approximately 88% were seen once. Sequenced material: CD8+ T cells from peripheral blood mononuclear cells, taken before pregnancy. These TCRs come from a female donor with multiple sclerosis, enrolled in a pregnancy study. CDR3s include the opening cysteine and the closing phenylalanine or tryptophan. The D gene is left open where the match is weak. Size is omitted from some rows. Given values are once, few, many or a class for expanded clones.

J	V	D	size	CDR3	DNA
TRBJ1-1	TRBV9	TRBD1	-	CASSVDLGEDRVDTEAFF	TGTGCCAGCAGCGTAGACCTAGGGGAGGACAGGGTTGACACTGAAGCTTTCTTT
TRBJ1-5	TRBV7-9	-	few	CASSFSAAGDQPQHF	TGTGCCAGCAGCTTTAGTGCGGCGGGGGATCAGCCCCAGCATTTT
TRBJ1-2	TRBV7-9	-	-	CASSIVGDSNYGYTF	TGTGCCAGCAGCATCGTTGGGGACTCCAACTATGGCTACACCTTC
TRBJ2-2	TRBV7-2	TRBD2	-	CASAPSGTAGGGATGELFF	TGTGCCAGCGCCCCCTCGGGGACAGCGGGCGGGGGGGCGACCGGGGAGCTGTTTTTT
TRBJ1-1	TRBV9	-	-	CASSARGSEAFF	TGTGCCAGCAGCGCCCGGGGGAGTGAAGCTTTCTTT
TRBJ1-5	TRBV19	-	-	CASSIRVSNQPQHF	TGTGCCAGTAGTATCCGGGTTAGCAATCAGCCCCAGCATTTT
TRBJ2-7	TRBV27	TRBD2	-	CASSLTSGGIDEQYF	TGTGCCAGCAGCCTGACTAGCGGGGGTATAGACGAGCAGTACTTC
TRBJ2-1	TRBV6-5	TRBD1	-	CASSDRVYNEQFF	TGTGCCAGCAGTGACAGGGTCTACAATGAGCAGTTCTTC
TRBJ2-7	TRBV7-8	-	-	CASSPSAGSRLEQYF	TGTGCCAGCAGCCCCAGTGCGGGGTCCAGGCTAGAGCAGTACTTC
TRBJ1-2	TRBV19	-	-	CASTQREDNYGYTF	TGTGCCAGTACGCAGCGGGAGGATAACTATGGCTACACCTTC
TRBJ2-6	TRBV19	-	-	CASSPGLPSGANVLTF	TGTGCCAGTAGTCCTGGCTTGCCCTCTGGGGCCAACGTCCTGACTTTC
TRBJ2-7	TRBV7-9	-	once	CASSPRVASPYEQYF	TGTGCCAGCAGCCCCCGGGTAGCTTCACCTTACGAGCAGTACTTC
TRBJ1-5	TRBV28	-	-	CASSLAYSNQPQHF	TGTGCCAGCAGTTTAGCATACTCAAATCAGCCCCAGCATTTT
TRBJ1-2	TRBV6-6	-	-	CASSYEEPCYTF	TGTGCCAGCAGTTACGAGGAACCTTGCTACACCTTC
TRBJ2-3	TRBV10-1	TRBD2	-	CASSEPLAGGRTDTQYF	TGCGCCAGCAGTGAACCCCTAGCGGGGGGCCGCACAGATACGCAGTATTTT
TRBJ1-1	TRBV5-6	-	-	CASSEGSGGTEAFF	TGTGCCAGCAGCGAAGGGTCCGGGGGCACTGAAGCTTTCTTT
TRBJ1-5	TRBV5-6	-	-	CASSPLRATGNQPQHF	TGTGCCAGCAGCCCGCTCAGGGCGACGGGCAATCAGCCCCAGCATTTT
TRBJ2-3	TRBV6-4	TRBD1	-	CASSQTGGGGTDTQYF	TGTGCCAGCAGTCAAACAGGGGGCGGGGGAACAGATACGCAGTATTTT
TRBJ1-5	TRBV11-2	-	once	CASSLSADSNQPQHF	TGTGCCAGCAGCTTATCGGCGGATAGCAATCAGCCCCAGCATTTT
TRBJ1-6	TRBV4-3	TRBD1	-	CASSRLTGTDSPLHF	TGCGCCAGCAGCCGATTGACAGGGACTGATTCACCCCTCCACTTT
TRBJ1-2	TRBV28	TRBD1	-	CASFLDRGLRGYTF	TGTGCCAGCTTCCTGGACAGGGGGCTTCGGGGCTACACCTTC
TRBJ1-1	TRBV7-9	-	-	CASSQSERTEAFF	TGTGCCAGCAGCCAATCGGAGAGGACTGAAGCTTTCTTT